Each of the 5 T cell receptor beta chains below was sequenced from the same sample in a study of shared clonotypes between healthy human individuals. Some clones are missing from TCRdb's copy, which holds only in-frame ones; the method was immunoSEQ multiplex PCR. The sample lists 850,000 to 1,100,000 clones; about 80% were seen once. The sequenced sample was memory CD4+ T cells from PBMCs. Subset of the sample: CD45RA-negative fraction. Receptor source: a man younger than 35 in good health. Some clones in this sample may be carry-over from other donors' samples.

The V gene is TRBV7-8, the J gene TRBJ2-5; TRBD1 or TRBD2 may be the D gene (6 bases each). The J call may be incorrect, as the DNA end agrees better with TRBJ2-7. Germline V gene sequence: CDR1 SGHVS, CDR2 FQNEAQ. This CDR3 is 12 amino acids long. CDR3 in DNA: TGTGCCAGCAGCCACGGGGGCGGCGAGCAGTACTTC. This codes for CASSHGGGEQYF.

This clone was counted once. The chain is built from TRBV11-2 and TRBJ2-3, with D perhaps assigned TRBD1 or TRBD2 (5 bases each). CDR3 length equals 16 residues. Trimming took 6 bases from V and 1 from J, leaving 17 bases between them. From germline, CDR1 is SGHAT and CDR2 FQNNGV. This chain's CDR3 is CASSPARGYGTDTQYF. CDR3 nucleotide sequence: TGTGCCAGCAGTCCCGCGAGGGGTTACGGCACAGATACGCAGTATTTT.

The V and J genes are TRBV5-6 and TRBJ2-1; 9 bases map to TRBD2. From germline, CDR1 is SGHDT and CDR2 YYEEEE. The CDR3 is 15 amino acids. With V trimmed by 0 bases and J by 7 bases, 5 bases remained unmatched. The CDR3 DNA reads TGTGCCAGCAGCTTGGGGCGGACTAGCGTAAATGAGCAGTTCTTC. Protein sequence: CASSLGRTSVNEQFF.

The chain has TRBV2 and TRBJ1-2, with no clear D. Germline loops: CDR1 SNHLY, CDR2 FYNNEI. This CDR3 contains 15 residues. V was clipped by 6 bases and J by 2 bases, with 16 bases between them. CDR3 in DNA: TGTGCCAGCAGCGCCGGCACGACAACCAACTATGGCTACACCTTC. Its protein product is CASSAGTTTNYGYTF.

V is TRBV4-1 and J is TRBJ2-7, with D possibly called TRBD1 or TRBD2 (5 bases each). Looked up from germline, CDR1 is MGHRA and CDR2 is YSYEKL. The V end lost 6 bases, the J end lost 3 bases, and 12 bases lay between the germline ends. CDR3 size: 13 residues. CDR3 DNA: TGCGCCAGCAGACCAGGGACGGGCTACGAGCAGTACTTC. Its translation is CASRPGTGYEQYF.